This is a list of T cell receptor beta chains from one sample in a study of T cell responses to AZD1222 COVID-19 vaccine. The method was immunoSEQ multiplex PCR; TCRdb's version includes in-frame clones alone and lacks a portion of them. This table holds tens of thousands of clones, around 90% found once. Sequences were derived from peripheral blood, sampled on day 0 of AZD1222 vaccination. These receptors were collected from an adult in good health. Each CDR3 is given with its conserved first and last residue. D genes are given only for firm matches. A clone size is listed for some rows: how often the clone was seen (once, few, many), or a class if it is expanded.

TGTGCCAGCAGTCGTTATAGCGGGAGATATATGTTGGTTAACACCGGGGAGCTGTTTTTT	CASSRYSGRYMLVNTGELFF	TRBJ2-2	-	TRBD2	TRBV5-4
TGTGCCAGCAGCGCGGACAGGGTACGTGGCTACACCTTC	CASSADRVRGYTF	TRBJ1-2	-	TRBD1	TRBV5-4
TGTGCCATCAGTGTTAACGGGGGGTACAACAATGAGCAGTTCTTC	CAISVNGGYNNEQFF	TRBJ2-1	-	TRBD2	TRBV10-3
TGTGCCAGCTCACCGCGCGGACAGGATAGCTACACCTTC	CASSPRGQDSYTF	TRBJ1-2	-	TRBD1	TRBV18
TGTGCCAGCAGTTACCCTGGACTGGAAGGCACAGATACGCAGTATTTT	CASSYPGLEGTDTQYF	TRBJ2-3	-	-	TRBV6-2/TRBV6-3
TGTGCCAGCAGTGATCCGGGTTTGACAGGTAACGAGCAGTACTTC	CASSDPGLTGNEQYF	TRBJ2-7	-	-	TRBV6-1
TGTGCCAGCAGCCAGACAGGGAACATAGCCGGGGAGCTGTTTTTT	CASSQTGNIAGELFF	TRBJ2-2	few	TRBD1	TRBV7-7
TGTGCCAGCAGTGAGACAGGGAGCACTGAAGCTTTCTTT	CASSETGSTEAFF	TRBJ1-1	-	TRBD1	TRBV3-1/TRBV3-2
TGTGCCAGCAGTTATACAGGGCTGGATGGCTACACCTTC	CASSYTGLDGYTF	TRBJ1-2	-	-	TRBV12-3/TRBV12-4
TGTGCCAGCAGCTTTTCAGGGGGTGACTACGAGCAGTACTTC	CASSFSGGDYEQYF	TRBJ2-7	-	TRBD1	TRBV7-3
TGTGCCAGCGCAACTGGGACAGGATTCTACGAGCAGTACTTC	CASATGTGFYEQYF	TRBJ2-7	-	TRBD1	TRBV28
TGTGCCAGCAGCTTAGGTCGACAGTGGGGCGAAAAACTGTTTTTT	CASSLGRQWGEKLFF	TRBJ1-4	-	-	TRBV11-2
TGTGCCAGCAGTTACCCCCGGGACAGAGCTAACTATGGCTACACCTTC	CASSYPRDRANYGYTF	TRBJ1-2	-	TRBD1	TRBV6-6
TGTGCCAGCAGCCGACATAGCGGGAGGGCCGGGGAGACCCAGTACTTC	CASSRHSGRAGETQYF	TRBJ2-5	-	TRBD2	TRBV3-1/TRBV3-2
TGTGCCAGCACCCAAGGGGGGAGGGGCCTGGTTAACACTGAAGCTTTCTTT	CASTQGGRGLVNTEAFF	TRBJ1-1	once	-	TRBV27
TGTGCCAGCAGCTTCCAGGGGGCGAAGGGGCAGTACTTC	CASSFQGAKGQYF	TRBJ2-7	-	TRBD1	TRBV11-3
TGTGCCAGCAGCCCCCGGGCGATGTGGGACACCTTCTACTCTGGAAACACCATATATTTT	CASSPRAMWDTFYSGNTIYF	TRBJ1-3	few	-	TRBV3-1/TRBV3-2
TGTGCCAGCAGCCAACAGACAGGGATAACTGAAGCTTTCTTT	CASSQQTGITEAFF	TRBJ1-1	once	TRBD1	TRBV7-3
TGTGCCAGCAGCCGAGGACAGACCAGGCTTCACAATGAGCAGTTCTTC	CASSRGQTRLHNEQFF	TRBJ2-1	-	-	TRBV5-4
TGTGCCAGCAGTTATGGGACAGGCCCTAAGGGAGGATACGAGCAGTACTTC	CASSYGTGPKGGYEQYF	TRBJ2-7	-	TRBD1	TRBV6-2/TRBV6-3
TGTGCCAGCAACCGGGACACCAGCACAGATACGCAGTATTTT	CASNRDTSTDTQYF	TRBJ2-3	-	-	TRBV11-2
TGTGCCAGTAGTATAGATGGGGATCCCGGAAACACCATATATTTT	CASSIDGDPGNTIYF	TRBJ1-3	-	-	TRBV19
TGTGCCAGCAGCCCCCTCGCAGGTACCTTCACCGGGGAGCTGTTTTTT	CASSPLAGTFTGELFF	TRBJ2-2	-	-	TRBV9
TGTGCCAGCAGCTTAGCGGGGGCGACAGGGGGCAACTATGGCTACACCTTC	CASSLAGATGGNYGYTF	TRBJ1-2	-	TRBD1	TRBV7-9
TGTGCCAGCAGTTTGGGAGGGTTTTGGGATCAGCCCCAGCATTTT	CASSLGGFWDQPQHF	TRBJ1-5	once	-	TRBV27
TGTGCCAGCACTAGCAGGGGACCAAACGCTGAAGCTTTCTTT	CASTSRGPNAEAFF	TRBJ1-1	-	-	TRBV6-5
TGCGCCAGCAGCCAAGACCAGGGGGCGCATGGTGAAGCTTTCTTT	CASSQDQGAHGEAFF	TRBJ1-1	-	TRBD1	TRBV4-1
TGTGCCAGCAGCTTTTCTCAGGACACTGAAGCTTTCTTT	CASSFSQDTEAFF	TRBJ1-1	-	-	TRBV11-3
TGTGCCTGGAGTGCCAACAGGAATTTTGGCGAGCAGTACTTC	CAWSANRNFGEQYF	TRBJ2-7	-	-	TRBV30
TGTGCCAGCAGCTTAATTGCGGGAGGGCCTGCAGATACGCAGTATTTT	CASSLIAGGPADTQYF	TRBJ2-3	-	TRBD2	TRBV11-3
TGTGCCAGCAGTCGAACAGGGGGAGAGGTGCAGCCCCAGCATTTT	CASSRTGGEVQPQHF	TRBJ1-5	-	TRBD1	TRBV6-2/TRBV6-3
TGTGCCATCAGTGACAGCGGGCACAGGGAAAATGGCTACACCTTC	CAISDSGHRENGYTF	TRBJ1-2	few	-	TRBV10-3
TGTGCCAGCAGTAACGTGCGATTGGGCGTAGGCACTGAAGCTTTCTTT	CASSNVRLGVGTEAFF	TRBJ1-1	-	-	TRBV6-2/TRBV6-3
TGCGCCAGCGAGAACAGCGGAGCGAACACCGGGGAGCTGTTTTTT	CASENSGANTGELFF	TRBJ2-2	-	-	TRBV5-1
TGTGCCAGCAGTTACTCGATCATTGGGGGTGGCACTGAAGCTTTCTTT	CASSYSIIGGGTEAFF	TRBJ1-1	-	-	TRBV6-5
TGCGCCAGCAGCTTCGGGTCTGTGGCAGGGAAGGGAACAGATACGCAGTATTTT	CASSFGSVAGKGTDTQYF	TRBJ2-3	-	-	TRBV5-1
TGTGCTAGTGGTCGGGGCGGGGAGAATCAGCCCCAGCATTTT	CASGRGGENQPQHF	TRBJ1-5	-	-	TRBV12-5
TGTGCCAGCGACGGGGGCATGAACACTGAAGCTTTCTTT	CASDGGMNTEAFF	TRBJ1-1	-	-	TRBV12-3/TRBV12-4
TGTGCCACCAGCAGACTCGGACAGGGGGCCGCTGAAGCTTTCTTT	CATSRLGQGAAEAFF	TRBJ1-1	once	TRBD1	TRBV15
TGTGCCAGCAACCAACGGGACGCCGGAAAACTGTTTTTT	CASNQRDAGKLFF	TRBJ1-4	once	-	TRBV28
TGTGCCATCAGTGATACGGGACTAGCGGCGAACACCGGGGAGCTGTTTTTT	CAISDTGLAANTGELFF	TRBJ2-2	-	TRBD2	TRBV10-3
TGTGCCAGCTCAGAGGCCCCGGGGGCCCCCTACGAGCAGTACTTC	CASSEAPGAPYEQYF	TRBJ2-7	-	-	TRBV18
TGTGCCAGCAGCTTAGGTGGACCGCGTTTGGGGTATGGCTACACCTTC	CASSLGGPRLGYGYTF	TRBJ1-2	-	-	TRBV7-9
TGTGCCCATCCAGGGGAAGGGACCGGGGAGCTGTTTTTT	CAHPGEGTGELFF	TRBJ2-2	-	-	TRBV24-1
TGTGCCACCAGCAGAGACCTATCAGGGGCCCGATACGAGCAGTACTTC	CATSRDLSGARYEQYF	TRBJ2-7	-	-	TRBV15
TGTGCCAGCAGCCAAGTCTCCGGTAGGCTGGATGAAAAACTGTTTTTT	CASSQVSGRLDEKLFF	TRBJ1-4	once	-	TRBV3-1/TRBV3-2
TGTGCCAGCACTTCCGGGACAATAGGCTCTGGAAACACCATATATTTT	CASTSGTIGSGNTIYF	TRBJ1-3	-	-	TRBV7-6
TGTGCCTGGAGTGCAACGGGAACTAGCGGGGCTGCAGATACGCAGTATTTT	CAWSATGTSGAADTQYF	TRBJ2-3	-	TRBD2	TRBV30
TGTGCCAGCAGCCAAGGGGCAGGTCGCCAGAATGAGCAGTTCTTC	CASSQGAGRQNEQFF	TRBJ2-1	-	-	TRBV14
TGTGCCAGCAGCCTTTTGGACAGGTCCTATGGCTACACCTTC	CASSLLDRSYGYTF	TRBJ1-2	-	TRBD1	TRBV6-5
TGTGCCAGCAGTTACGGCGGGACGGGTGGAGAGACCCAGTACTTC	CASSYGGTGGETQYF	TRBJ2-5	-	-	TRBV6-5
TGTGCCAGCACCCGTGGCGATTCCCTTCAAGAGACCCAGTACTTC	CASTRGDSLQETQYF	TRBJ2-5	-	-	TRBV5-4